What follows are 9 T cell receptor beta chains derived from one specimen sequenced in a study of CD8+ T cells in alopecia areata. The authors extracted RNA and reverse transcribed it into cDNA as the sequencing template. This table comes from immunoSEQ multiplex PCR, and its TCRdb copy is limited to in-frame clones, with some not included. The table has 120,000 to 150,000 clones, over 70% seen once. The sample here was CD8+ T cells sorted from blood, taken at week 0. The receptor set was obtained from a human donor with alopecia areata.

The rearrangement links TRBV7-9 to TRBJ2-7, with TRBD2 as a possible D gene (5 bases). Germline CDR1 SEHNR, CDR2 FQNEAQ (reference sequence). The CDR3 loop spans 15 amino acids. Trimming stripped 3 bases from V and 5 bases from J, with 17 bases between. CDR3 residues: CASSFYPSSGDEQYF. The CDR3, as DNA: TGTGCCAGCAGCTTTTACCCCTCGTCCGGGGACGAGCAGTACTTC.

This chain joins TRBV27 and TRBJ2-6, with no clear D. The length of the CDR3 is 16 residues. Germline V gene lookup returns CDR1 MNHEY and CDR2 SMNVEV (reference sequence). Trimming removed 5 bases at V and 1 base at J, with 12 bases between. The CDR3 DNA sequence: TGTGCCAGCAGTCCACAACGGGTTTCTGGGGCCAACGTCCTGACTTTC. Amino acid sequence: CASSPQRVSGANVLTF.

A word on this clone: The same CDR3 also results from other DNA sequences found in this sample. The rearrangement joins TRBV9 to TRBJ2-3; unclear D gene. Between the trimmed V and J ends, which lost 0 bases and 6 bases, there was a span of 5 bases. This CDR3 spans 12 amino acids. Germline lookup yields CDR1 SGDLS and CDR2 YYNGEE. CDR3: CASSVGSDTQYF. The CDR3 DNA sequence: TGTGCCAGCAGCGTAGGGTCTGATACGCAGTATTTT.

This clone was recorded only once. V usage is TRBV11-1 and J usage is TRBJ2-7; 7 bases fit TRBD1. The CDR3 consists of 15 residues. V gave up 2 bases and J gave up 1 base; unmatched junction bases: 5. The germline V gene has CDR1 SGHAT and CDR2 FQDESV (reference sequence). The CDR3 protein is CASSLSGGGSYEQYF. The CDR3 DNA follows: TGTGCCAGCAGCTTATCAGGGGGTGGTTCCTACGAGCAGTACTTC.

The chain joins TRBV13 to TRBJ2-5; 11 bases line up with TRBD2. CDR3 length: 15 amino acids. Losses at the gene ends were 5 bases for V and 2 bases for J; bases not matched to a gene: 4. Germline V gene data show CDR1 as PRHDT and CDR2 as FYEKMQ (reference sequence). CDR3 coding DNA: TGTGCCAGCAGCCCGGGACTAGCGGCTCAAGAGACCCAGTACTTC. Translation gives CASSPGLAAQETQYF.

This chain joins TRBV4-1 and TRBJ2-7; 9 bases match TRBD2. The CDR3 is made up of 15 amino acids. V shed 1 base and J 6 bases; nucleotides not matched to a gene: 7. Germline CDR1 MGHRA, CDR2 YSYEKL. The DNA of the CDR3 is TGCGCCAGCAGCCAAGGTACTAGCGGGTCGGTCGAGCAGTACTTC. This translates into CASSQGTSGSVEQYF.

The CDR3 region has the DNA TGTGCCAGCAGCGTAGAACTAGCGGGGGTACAGAATGAGCAGTTCTTC. Protein sequence: CASSVELAGVQNEQFF. This chain uses TRBV9 with TRBJ2-1, with 11 bases lining up with TRBD2. The germline CDR1 and CDR2 sequences are SGDLS and YYNGEE. The trim removed 0 bases at V and 7 bases at J, leaving 6 bases unmatched. The CDR3 extends over 16 amino acids.

This chain connects TRBV29-1 to TRBJ1-5; TRBD1 might be the D (6 bases). The CDR3 extends over 16 amino acids. The V end lost 4 bases, the J end lost 7 bases, and 23 bases lay between the germline ends. CDR1 is SQVTM, CDR2 ANQGSEA, per germline. The CDR3 nucleotides are TGCAGCGTTGTTCGGCCAGGGGCGGGGGGAAAGCAGCCCCAGCATTTT. It codes for CSVVRPGAGGKQPQHF.

The rearrangement uses TRBV2 and TRBJ1-2; the match to TRBD1 covers 7 bases. From germline, CDR1 is SNHLY and CDR2 FYNNEI. CDR3 length equals 10 residues. J lost 9 bases, V lost 8 bases, and 3 bases had no gene match. The CDR3 DNA reads as TGTGCCAGCCAGGACAGGCGCTACACCTTC. The encoded protein is CASQDRRYTF.